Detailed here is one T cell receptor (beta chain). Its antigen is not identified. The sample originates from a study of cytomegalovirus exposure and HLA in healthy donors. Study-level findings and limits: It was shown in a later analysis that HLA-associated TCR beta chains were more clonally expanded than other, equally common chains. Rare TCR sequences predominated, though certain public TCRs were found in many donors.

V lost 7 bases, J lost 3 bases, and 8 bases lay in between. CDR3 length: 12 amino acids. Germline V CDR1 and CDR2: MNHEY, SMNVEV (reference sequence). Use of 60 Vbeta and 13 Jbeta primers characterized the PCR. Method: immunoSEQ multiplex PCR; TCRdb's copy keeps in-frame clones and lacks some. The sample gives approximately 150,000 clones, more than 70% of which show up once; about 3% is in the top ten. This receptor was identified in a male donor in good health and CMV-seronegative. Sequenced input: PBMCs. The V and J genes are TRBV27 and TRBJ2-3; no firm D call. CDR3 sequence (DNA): TGTGCCAGCATTAATCCTACAGATACGCAGTATTTT. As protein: CASINPTDTQYF.